The next 19 T cell receptor beta chains were all read from a single sample in a study of shared clonotypes between healthy human individuals. Here immunoSEQ multiplex PCR was the method, and the copy in TCRdb shows in-frame clones only, minus some. The sample carries roughly 2.2 million clones, 85% to 95% recorded once. Sequencing was done on a sample of naive CD4+ T cells from PBMCs. Indicated subset: CD45RA+ positively selected. These receptors all stem from a man aged 18 to 30 in good health. Some clones in this sample may be carry-over from other donors' samples.

In its sample, this clone was seen once. V is TRBV27 and J is TRBJ1-3, with 7 nucleotides matching TRBD1. Germline V gene data show CDR1 as MNHEY and CDR2 as SMNVEV (reference sequence). With 2 bases clipped from V and 0 bases from J, the junction kept 1 base outside the gene matches. This CDR3 contains 15 residues. CDR3 region: CASSLNRGSGNTIYF. The CDR3 DNA reads TGTGCCAGCAGTTTAAACAGGGGCTCTGGAAACACCATATATTTT.

The chain carries TRBV14 and TRBJ1-2, with D perhaps matching TRBD1 (6 bases). Per germline, CDR1 SGHDN and CDR2 FVKESK. This CDR3 has 15 amino acids. Deletions cut 1 base from V and 4 bases from J, with 13 bases between. CDR3 sequence reads: CASSQVLGGGYGYTF. The CDR3 DNA is TGTGCCAGCAGCCAAGTCCTGGGAGGGGGCTATGGCTACACCTTC.

This chain uses TRBV5-6 with TRBJ1-2; TRBD1 might be the D (5 bases). Germline CDR1 SGHDT, CDR2 YYEEEE. This CDR3 is built from 13 residues. Trimming shortened V by 5 bases and J by 4 bases, and 12 bases separated the two germline ends. Here the CDR3 reads CASRPQGGYGYTF. The CDR3 nucleotides read TGTGCCAGCAGACCCCAGGGAGGCTATGGCTACACCTTC.

The V gene is TRBV19, the J gene TRBJ1-1; D not resolved. Germline CDR1 and CDR2: LNHDA and SQIVND (reference sequence). CDR3 length: 12 amino acids. Trimming pared 5 bases from V and 6 bases from J, leaving 10 bases between. The CDR3: CASSLSWAEAFF. The DNA for the CDR3 is TGTGCCAGTAGTTTGAGTTGGGCTGAAGCTTTCTTT.

The chain couples TRBV28 to TRBJ2-7; the D gene is possibly TRBD1 (6 bases). Germline CDR1 and CDR2: MDHEN and SYDVKM. The CDR3 length is 16 residues. V lost 8 bases to trimming and J lost 5 bases, with 25 bases between them. The CDR3 reads CASPPPRQARWDEQYF. The DNA for the CDR3 is TGTGCCAGCCCCCCCCCGCGACAGGCTCGCTGGGACGAGCAGTACTTC.

The CDR3 region is CASSFTLRDRRDYEQYF. The DNA of the CDR3 is TGTGCCAGCAGTTTCACACTCCGGGACAGAAGGGACTACGAGCAGTACTTC. V is TRBV28 and J is TRBJ2-7, with TRBD1 matching 7 bases. This CDR3 contains 17 residues. J was trimmed by 3 bases and V by 3 bases; bases with no gene match: 14. Germline CDR1 reads MDHEN; CDR2 reads SYDVKM.

The chain employs TRBV6-1 and TRBJ2-7; D not resolved. The length of the CDR3 is 13 residues. CDR1 MNHNS and CDR2 SASEGT come from the germline V gene. V was pared by 5 bases and J by 2 bases, with 10 bases between. CDR3 sequence reads: CASSKETTYEQYF. The CDR3 DNA reads as TGTGCCAGCAGTAAGGAGACGACCTACGAGCAGTACTTC.

DNA for the CDR3: TGTGCCAGCAGCAACGACTATATTTCCTACGAGCAGTACTTC. Translation gives CASSNDYISYEQYF. This chain uses TRBV7-9 with TRBJ2-7; maybe TRBD2 (5 bases). The CDR3 is made up of 14 amino acids. Germline CDR1 is SEHNR and CDR2 is FQNEAQ (reference sequence). The V end lost 5 bases, the J end lost 1 base, and 12 bases lay between the germline ends.

The chain has TRBV29-1 and TRBJ1-1; 7 nucleotides match TRBD1. Unmatched junction bases numbered 3, after V lost 6 bases and J lost 2 bases. The CDR3 has 12 residues. Germline loops: CDR1 SQVTM, CDR2 ANQGSEA. CDR3 amino acids: CSVTGFNTEAFF. The CDR3 region has the DNA TGCAGCGTGACAGGGTTCAACACTGAAGCTTTCTTT.

About this clone itself: This CDR3 is also generated by other DNA sequences in the sample. The V call is TRBV7-3, the J call TRBJ2-2; no firm D call. This CDR3 has 14 amino acids. CDR1 and CDR2 from the germline V gene are SGHTA and FQGTGA. Deletions cut 5 bases from V and 2 bases from J, with 9 bases between. The CDR3 reads CASSRAANTGELFF. For the CDR3, the DNA is TGTGCCAGCAGCCGGGCGGCCAACACCGGGGAGCTGTTTTTT.

The chain recombines TRBV4-2 with TRBJ1-1; 9 nucleotides match TRBD1. Germline values: CDR1 LGHNA, CDR2 YNFKEQ. With 1 base clipped from V and 5 bases from J, the junction kept 5 bases outside the gene matches. CDR3 size: 15 residues. The CDR3 is CASSQVDRGGTEAFF. In DNA form, the CDR3 reads TGTGCCAGCAGCCAAGTTGACAGGGGGGGTACTGAAGCTTTCTTT.

Regarding this clone: Other DNA sequences in this sample translate to the same CDR3. This sequence joins TRBV28 and TRBJ2-7; D unclear. Trimming left V 3 bases short and J 3 bases short, with 6 bases between. Germline CDR1 and CDR2: MDHEN and SYDVKM. The CDR3 sequence is 12 residues long. CDR3 loop: CASSLGSYEQYF. The CDR3 DNA follows: TGTGCCAGCAGTTTGGGCAGCTACGAGCAGTACTTC.

The chain has TRBV9 and TRBJ2-1, with 13 nucleotides matching TRBD2. V trimming: 0 bases; J trimming: 8 bases; junction bases outside the gene matches: 2. The CDR3 is made up of 15 amino acids. CDR1 and CDR2 (germline): SGDLS, YYNGEE. The CDR3 is CASSVATSGRHEQFF. As DNA, the CDR3 is TGTGCCAGCAGCGTAGCGACTAGCGGGAGGCATGAGCAGTTCTTC.

The rearrangement links TRBV15 to TRBJ1-5, with a tentative D call TRBD1 (6 bases). CDR3 length: 16 residues. Germline lookup yields CDR1 LNHNV and CDR2 YYDKDF (reference sequence). V lost 5 bases, J lost 3 bases, and 17 bases lay in between. The CDR3 DNA sequence: TGTGCCACCAGCGGATCGACAGGACCCAACAATCAGCCCCAGCATTTT. Translation: CATSGSTGPNNQPQHF.

In its sample, this clone was seen once. The chain uses TRBV2 and TRBJ1-1; TRBD1 matches at 7 bases. V shed 4 bases, J shed 6 bases, and the junction held 20 bases outside the gene matches. CDR3 length: 18 amino acids. From germline, CDR1 is SNHLY and CDR2 FYNNEI. The CDR3 sequence: CASSGDPSGTEVLAEAFF. CDR3 DNA sequence: TGTGCCAGCAGTGGGGACCCATCGGGGACAGAGGTTTTGGCTGAAGCTTTCTTT. The full variable domain, completed using reference TRBV2 and TRBJ1-1, is EPEVTQTPSHQVTQMGQEVILRCVPISNHLYFYWYRQILGQKVEFLVSFYNNEISEKSEIFDDQFSVERPDGSNFTLKIRSTKLEDSAMYFCASSGDPSGTEVLAEAFFGQGTRLTVV.

V is TRBV28 and J is TRBJ1-1, with D possibly matching TRBD1 (6 bases). The V end lost 8 bases, the J end lost 7 bases, and 17 bases lay between the germline ends. The CDR3 spans 13 residues. Germline CDR1 is MDHEN and CDR2 is SYDVKM. CDR3 in amino acids: CASGLTGPREAFF. The CDR3 DNA is TGTGCCAGCGGATTAACAGGGCCCCGTGAAGCTTTCTTT.

Concerning this clone itself: In the same sample, other DNA sequences code for this CDR3. V usage is TRBV5-1 and J usage is TRBJ2-7; unclear D gene. The V and J ends lost 0 bases and 0 bases respectively, with 7 bases between them. This CDR3 region has 14 residues. Germline loops: CDR1 SGHRS, CDR2 YFSETQ. This CDR3 is CASSLGGSSYEQYF. In nucleotides, the CDR3 is TGCGCCAGCAGCTTGGGGGGTAGCTCCTACGAGCAGTACTTC.

About this clone itself: Other DNA sequences in the same sample also yield this CDR3. The chain employs TRBV4-1 and TRBJ2-1; unclear D gene. Trimming shortened V by 2 bases and J by 0 bases, and 11 bases separated the two germline ends. The CDR3 extends over 16 amino acids. Germline CDR1 reads MGHRA; CDR2 reads YSYEKL. The CDR3, as DNA: TGCGCCAGCAGCCAACCAGCCCGGAGCTCCTACAATGAGCAGTTCTTC. This encodes CASSQPARSSYNEQFF.

J is TRBJ1-5 and V is TRBV28; 10 bases map to TRBD1. There are 14 residues in the CDR3. Germline assignment: CDR1 MDHEN and CDR2 SYDVKM. With 7 bases clipped from V and 5 bases from J, the junction kept 5 bases outside the gene matches. CDR3 amino acids: CASTPGQGHQPQHF. As DNA, the CDR3 is TGTGCCAGCACTCCGGGACAGGGGCATCAGCCCCAGCATTTT.